These 26 T cell receptor beta chains came from one sample sequenced in a study of CD4 and CD8 cells across lung adenocarcinoma regions. TCRdb fed the PCR reads into MiXCR, producing one record per CDR3 protein. Of about 11,000 distinct CDR3 sequences detected, roughly 60% appear once; the ten largest clones hold less than 90%. Sequencing was done on a sample of CD8+ T cells from the margin of a lung tumor. The receptors were sampled from a male donor with lung adenocarcinoma. The CD4 and CD8 labels of this study may be unreliable.

The chain joins TRBV10-2 to TRBJ2-2, with 12 bases matching TRBD2. Near its end, the DNA agrees better with TRBJ2-3, so the J call may be wrong. Germline CDR1 and CDR2: WSHSY and SAAADI. This CDR3 has 19 amino acids. CDR3 bases: TGCGCCAGCAGTGAGTCCGGGACTAGCGGGCTCATCGGGGGCGGGGCGCAGTATTTT. It translates to CASSESGTSGLIGGGAQYF.

J is TRBJ2-2 and V is TRBV10-1, with D perhaps TRBD1 (6 bases). The J call is uncertain, as TRBJ2-3 better fits the DNA end. The CDR3 loop spans 15 amino acids. Germline CDR1 reads WNHNN; CDR2 reads SYGVQD (reference sequence). The CDR3 loop is CASSLLAGGTGTQYF. The CDR3 coding sequence is TGCGCCAGCAGCTTACTGGCTGGGGGCACCGGTACGCAGTATTTT.

This clonotype was recorded only once. The chain combines TRBV6-5 with TRBJ2-1, with 7 bases identical to TRBD2. The end of the DNA fits TRBJ2-7 better, so the J call may be wrong. The germline gives CDR1 MNHEY, CDR2 SVGAGI. The CDR3 is 15 amino acids. The CDR3, as DNA: TGTGCCAGCAGTTTAGCGGGTGGCGGCACCGATAAGCAGTACTTC. Protein sequence: CASSLAGGGTDKQYF.

At least ten counts were recorded for this clonotype. The chain employs TRBV4-1 and TRBJ1-1, with 7 bases fitting TRBD1. The CDR3 runs 15 residues. V lost 5 bases to trimming and J lost 0 bases; unmatched junction nucleotides: 6. CDR1 and CDR2 from the germline V gene are MGHRA and YSYEKL. The CDR3 region is CASSYSGQMNTEAFF. The CDR3 coding sequence is TGCGCCAGCAGCTATTCGGGACAGATGAACACTGAAGCTTTCTTT.

V usage is TRBV6-1 and J usage is TRBJ2-1, with a possible D match to TRBD1 (5 bases). CDR3 length: 15 residues. CDR1 and CDR2 (germline): MNHNS, SASEGT. V was trimmed by 5 bases and J by 5 bases, leaving 16 bases between them. The CDR3 DNA reads as TGTGCCAGCAGTACGAGACAGAGACCAAACAATGAGCAGTTCTTC. It is translated as CASSTRQRPNNEQFF.

The rearrangement links TRBV6-1 to TRBJ2-4, with D tentatively TRBD2 (6 bases). This CDR3 comprises 15 residues. Germline loops: CDR1 MNHNS, CDR2 SASEGT. Trimming removed 6 bases at V and 12 bases at J, with 24 bases between. CDR3 in amino acids: CASRPRGGDKETQYF. CDR3 coding DNA: TGTGCCAGCAGGCCCCGGGGAGGTGACAAAGAGACTCAGTACTTC.

Note on this clonotype: One junction end does not reproduce the germline sequence, and a read error may be involved. The chain couples TRBV25-1 to TRBJ2-3; D may match TRBD1 or TRBD2 (5 bases each). In germline, CDR1 is MGHDK, CDR2 SYGVNS. There are 14 residues in the CDR3. CDR3 bases: TGTGCCAGCAGGGGGCCAGGAGGCAAAGATACTCAGTACTTT. It codes for CASRGPGGKDTQYF.

This clonotype came up a few times. The J gene is TRBJ2-5, the V gene TRBV6-1, with D tentatively TRBD1 (5 bases). V was shortened by 6 bases and J by 4 bases, with 12 bases between the two germline ends. This CDR3 has 13 residues. Germline loops: CDR1 MNHNS, CDR2 SASEGT. CDR3 protein: CASRGVDAETQYF. CDR3 nucleotide sequence: TGTGCCAGCAGAGGGGTTGATGCAGAGACCCAGTACTTC.

This clonotype was counted once. The chain's CDR3 is CASSDILWNQPQHF. In DNA form, the CDR3 reads TGTGCCAGCAGTGATATATTGTGGAATCAGCCCCAGCATTTT. The V call is TRBV6-1, the J call TRBJ1-5; D uncertain. CDR3 length equals 14 residues. Germline V lookup: CDR1 MNHNS, CDR2 SASEGT. V was shortened by 3 bases and J by 4 bases, with 10 bases between the two germline ends.

A few counts support this clonotype. The chain couples TRBV6-1 to TRBJ2-1; D tentatively fits TRBD1 or TRBD2 (7 bases each). The end of the DNA fits TRBJ2-5 better, so the J call may be wrong. CDR1 and CDR2 (germline): MNHNS, SASEGT. This CDR3 is built from 14 residues. In DNA, the CDR3 is TGTGCCAGCAGTGACGGGGGGACAGTGGAGACCCAGTACTTC. Its translation is CASSDGGTVETQYF.

This chain links TRBV6-5 with TRBJ2-1; D is unresolved. Germline assignment: CDR1 MNHEY and CDR2 SVGAGI. This CDR3 spans 13 amino acids. V shed 0 bases and J shed 8 bases, with 8 bases lying between them. The CDR3 nucleotides read TGTGCCAGCAGTTACTCAATGGGCTATGAGCAGTTCTTC. It codes for CASSYSMGYEQFF.

V is TRBV6-1 and J is TRBJ2-1; possibly TRBD2 for D (6 bases). The CDR3 sequence is 13 residues long. The germline V and J ends were trimmed by 5 bases and 11 bases, with 16 bases remaining between them. Germline CDR1 reads MNHNS; CDR2 reads SASEGT. The CDR3 loop is CASSTGSGFKQFF. The CDR3 DNA is TGTGCCAGCAGTACGGGTAGCGGTTTCAAGCAGTTCTTC.

J is TRBJ2-1 and V is TRBV7-2; D is uncertain. The CDR3 covers 13 residues. V was pared by 5 bases and J by 8 bases, with 13 bases between. From germline, CDR1 is SGHTA and CDR2 FQGNSA. The DNA for the CDR3 is TGTGCCAGCAGCCTCAGGCCTGGCGATGAGCAGTTCTTC. Its translation: CASSLRPGDEQFF.

The V and J genes are TRBV9 and TRBJ2-3; D unclear. Germline CDR1 is SGDLS and CDR2 is YYNGEE. V gave up 0 bases and J gave up 3 bases, with 5 bases separating them. The CDR3 is made up of 13 amino acids. This CDR3 reads CASSVDGTDTQYF. Here the CDR3 DNA reads TGTGCCAGCAGCGTAGATGGGACAGATACGCAGTATTTT.

This clonotype was recorded a few times. V gene TRBV10-1 combines with J gene TRBJ2-1; D call uncertain. The CDR3 loop spans 13 amino acids. Germline assignment: CDR1 WNHNN and CDR2 SYGVQD (reference sequence). Trimming removed 6 bases from V and 6 bases from J, with 12 bases in between. The CDR3 reads CASSPGRSNEQFF. In DNA, the CDR3 is TGCGCCAGCAGCCCCGGACGAAGCAATGAGCAGTTCTTC.

The chain employs TRBV6-5 and TRBJ2-3, with 9 nucleotides matching TRBD2. The DNA end lines up better with TRBJ2-7; the J call may be wrong. There are 17 residues in the CDR3. From germline, CDR1 is MNHEY and CDR2 SVGAGI. CDR3 loop: CARSCSMAGGPTDTQYF. The CDR3 DNA reads TGTGCCAGGAGCTGCTCGATGGCGGGAGGGCCCACAGATACGCAGTACTTC.

The CDR3 sequence: CASSYLSGTGTNGYTF. Here the CDR3 DNA reads TGTGCCAGCAGTTACTTGTCCGGGACAGGGACAAATGGCTACACCTTC. This rearrangement joins TRBV6-5 to TRBJ1-2; TRBD1 aligns across 9 bases. Trimming at V came to 1 base and at J to 6 bases, leaving 9 bases not matched to a gene. Germline CDR1 MNHEY, CDR2 SVGAGI. CDR3 size: 16 residues.

The chain has TRBV3-1 and TRBJ2-4; 9 bases are shared with TRBD1. The better agreement between TRBJ2-5 and the DNA end casts doubt on the J call. Germline V gives CDR1 LGHDT, CDR2 YNNKEL (reference sequence). The CDR3 loop spans 15 amino acids. The CDR3 region is CASSPSGQGLETQYF. The DNA for the CDR3 is TGTGCCAGCAGCCCCTCCGGACAGGGGTTGGAGACCCAGTACTTC.

This clonotype turned up a few times. The rearrangement uses TRBV25-1 and TRBJ1-2; TRBD1 matches at 9 bases. CDR3 length equals 15 residues. Germline-derived CDR1 and CDR2 are MGHDK and SYGVNS. Trimming took 5 bases from V and 7 from J; bases not matched to a gene: 11. CDR3 coding DNA: TGTGCCAGCAGTCGCGCCGGCGGGGACAGGGTTGGCTACACCTTC. Translation gives CASSRAGGDRVGYTF.

This clonotype has a single count. The junction and the germline gene differ at one end; a read error may be behind it. V and J are TRBV6-1 and TRBJ2-1, with D tentatively TRBD2 (6 bases). Germline loops: CDR1 MNHNS, CDR2 SASEGT. The CDR3 contains 14 residues. The CDR3: CASRPHTSHDEQYF. The CDR3 DNA follows: TGTGCCAGCAGGCCCCACACTAGCCACGATGAGCAGTATTTC.

About this clonotype: A junction end diverges from the germline sequence, so it may reflect a read error. The chain carries TRBV6-1 and TRBJ2-2; either TRBD1 or TRBD2 may supply D (5 bases each). In germline, CDR1 is MNHNS, CDR2 SASEGT. This CDR3 is built from 15 residues. The CDR3 reads CASSGRPEGTGTLYF. In DNA, the CDR3 is TGTGCCAGCAGCGGACGGCCTGAGGGGACCGGGACGCTGTATTTT.

This clonotype was counted at least ten times. This chain connects TRBV6-1 to TRBJ2-3, with 11 bases that match TRBD2. Germline assignment: CDR1 MNHNS and CDR2 SASEGT. The CDR3 has 15 amino acids. After removal of 4 bases from V and 4 bases from J, the junction contained 4 bases not matched to a gene. The CDR3, as DNA: TGTGCCAGCAGTGGGCTAGCGGGAGGCGCAGATACGCAGTATTTT. Protein: CASSGLAGGADTQYF.

The chain has TRBV10-1 and TRBJ2-5; 9 bases are shared with TRBD1. Per the germline V gene, CDR1 is WNHNN and CDR2 is SYGVQD (reference sequence). J lost 7 bases, V lost 9 bases, and 15 bases had no gene match. The CDR3 runs 15 residues. The CDR3 here is CARKQGAGTFLTQYF. The CDR3 DNA is TGCGCCAGGAAACAGGGGGCAGGGACCTTTTTGACCCAGTACTTC.

The chain combines TRBV6-1 with TRBJ2-1; TRBD2 agrees at 10 bases. From germline, CDR1 is MNHNS and CDR2 SASEGT. The CDR3 is 17 residues long. After removal of 3 bases from V and 0 bases from J, the junction contained 5 bases not matched to a gene. CDR3 nucleotide sequence: TGTGCCAGCAGTGATATAGCGGGAGGAAACTCCTACAATGAGCAGTTCTTC. It codes for CASSDIAGGNSYNEQFF.

The genes are TRBV6-1 and TRBJ2-7; tentatively, D is TRBD1 (5 bases). The CDR3 loop spans 13 amino acids. Germline V gene sequence: CDR1 MNHNS, CDR2 SASEGT. V gave up 5 bases and J gave up 4 bases, with 12 bases separating them. The CDR3 protein is CASSPGLLYEQYF. The CDR3 DNA reads TGTGCCAGCAGTCCAGGGTTACTTTACGAGCAGTACTTC.

The gene calls are TRBV7-2 and TRBJ2-1; D call uncertain. Gene TRBJ2-5 matches the end of the DNA better, so the J call may be wrong. Per the germline V gene, CDR1 is SGHTA and CDR2 is FQGNSA. The CDR3 extends over 13 amino acids. The CDR3 loop is CASSLVVRETQYF. Written as DNA, the CDR3 is TGTGCCAGCAGCTTAGTCGTGCGGGAGACCCAGTACTTC.